The 13 T cell receptor beta chains in this list originate from one sample, sequenced in a study of blood T cell repertoires in COVID-19. Data came from immunoSEQ multiplex PCR; TCRdb stores just in-frame clones and leaves some out. The data contain more than 13,000 clones, 85% to 90% of them singletons. Specimen: peripheral blood. The receptor set was obtained from a woman aged 70-85 years in a cohort sampled during active or convalescent COVID-19.

The genes are TRBV3-1 (or the pseudogene TRBV3-2) and TRBJ2-3, with D possibly TRBD1 on 6 matching bases. Germline CDR1 and CDR2: LGHDT and YNNKEL (reference sequence). CDR3 size: 14 residues. V shed 6 bases and J shed 2 bases, with 12 bases lying between them. CDR3 DNA: TGTGCCAGCAGTCCTGACAGGATCACAGATACGCAGTATTTT. As protein: CASSPDRITDTQYF.

The chain links TRBV19 to TRBJ1-2; D perhaps matches TRBD1 (5 bases). Germline CDR1 reads LNHDA; CDR2 reads SQIVND (reference sequence). V was clipped by 1 base and J by 7 bases, with 13 bases between them. This CDR3 spans 14 amino acids. CDR3 DNA sequence: TGTGCCAGTAGTATAGTGGGCAGGGCCGGTGGCTACACCTTC. It is translated as CASSIVGRAGGYTF. The full variable domain, its missing parts supplied by reference TRBV19 and TRBJ1-2, is DGGITQSPKYLFRKEGQNVTLSCEQNLNHDAMYWYRQDPGQGLRLIYYSQIVNDFQKGDIAEGYSVSREKKESFPLTVTSAQKNPTAFYLCASSIVGRAGGYTFGSGTRLTVV.

The chain carries TRBV6-2 or TRBV6-3 and TRBJ2-1, with TRBD1 matching 10 bases. CDR3 length: 15 amino acids. Germline trimming cut 5 bases from V and 6 bases from J; bases unmatched to any gene: 7. The germline V gene encodes CDR1 MNHEY and CDR2 SVGEGT. The chain's CDR3 is CASSDWDRGSNEQFF. The CDR3 region has the DNA TGTGCCAGCAGTGATTGGGACAGGGGAAGCAATGAGCAGTTCTTC.

The chain couples TRBV6-5 to TRBJ1-2; D may be TRBD1 (6 bases). The CDR3 extends over 13 amino acids. Germline CDR1 reads MNHEY; CDR2 reads SVGAGI. The ends were cut back, 10 bases at V and 7 bases at J, with 19 bases in the middle. The CDR3 DNA reads as TGTGCCACCCGAAAGGGGGTCTGGGGTGGCTACACCTTC. Protein product: CATRKGVWGGYTF.

The J gene is TRBJ2-7, the V gene TRBV10-1; 7 bases map to TRBD2. Germline CDR1 reads WNHNN; CDR2 reads SYGVQD (reference sequence). The CDR3 length is 16 residues. The V and J ends lost 6 bases and 0 bases, in that order; junction bases with no gene match: 11. This CDR3 is CASSPLSGLSSYEQYF. In DNA, the CDR3 is TGCGCCAGCAGCCCCCTTAGCGGGCTTAGCTCCTACGAGCAGTACTTC.

This sequence joins TRBV7-2 and TRBJ2-2; D unclear. The CDR3 runs to 12 residues. V gave up 1 base and J gave up 7 bases, with 4 bases separating them. The V gene's germline CDR1 is SGHTA and CDR2 FQGNSA. The DNA of the CDR3 is TGTGCCAGCAGCTTAGTTATCGGGGAGCTGTTTTTT. Protein product: CASSLVIGELFF. Complete variable domain (other parts from reference TRBV7-2 and TRBJ2-2): GAGVSQSPSNKVTEKGKDVELRCDPISGHTALYWYRQSLGQGLEFLIYFQGNSAPDKSGLPSDRFSAERTGGSVSTLTIQRTQQEDSAVYLCASSLVIGELFFGEGSRLTVL.

This chain connects TRBV18 to TRBJ2-5; possible D gene TRBD1, 5 bases. The germline V and J ends were trimmed by 3 bases and 4 bases, with 15 bases remaining between them. The length of the CDR3 is 15 residues. Germline loops: CDR1 KGHSH, CDR2 LQKENI. The CDR3 region is CASSPNQGLGETQYF. The CDR3 region has the DNA TGTGCCAGCTCACCGAATCAGGGTTTGGGAGAGACCCAGTACTTC.

CDR3 sequence reads: CASSYGSGGPNYGYTF. CDR3 bases: TGTGCCAGCAGTTACGGCTCAGGGGGTCCTAACTATGGCTACACCTTC. The chain carries TRBV6-5 and TRBJ1-2; 7 bases agree with TRBD1. The germline V gene has CDR1 MNHEY and CDR2 SVGAGI. The CDR3 sequence is 16 residues long. With 2 bases clipped from V and 0 bases from J, the junction kept 6 bases outside the gene matches.

The chain joins TRBV5-1 to TRBJ2-7; no firm D call. The CDR3 is 15 amino acids. The germline CDR1 and CDR2 sequences are SGHRS and YFSETQ. The V gene lost 4 bases and the J gene lost 2 bases, with 16 bases spanning the gap. The CDR3 DNA reads as TGCGCCAGCAGCGCTAATGTACTCCTTCCCTACGAGCAGTACTTC. Amino acid sequence: CASSANVLLPYEQYF.

The chain has TRBV28 and TRBJ1-3; 7 bases are shared with TRBD1. Germline CDR1 MDHEN, CDR2 SYDVKM. CDR3 length equals 14 residues. V shed 8 bases, J shed 3 bases, and the junction held 7 bases outside the gene matches. The CDR3 nucleotides read TGTGCCAGCGGGCTCCGACAGGGTGGAAACACCATATATTTT. Residues: CASGLRQGGNTIYF.

V usage is TRBV27 and J usage is TRBJ1-6, with D possibly matching TRBD1 (6 bases). This CDR3 is built from 15 residues. The germline V gene encodes CDR1 MNHEY and CDR2 SMNVEV (reference sequence). Trimming pared 2 bases from V and 3 bases from J, leaving 8 bases between. The CDR3 DNA reads as TGTGCCAGCAGTTTAAAGGGGGTCTATAATTCACCCCTCCACTTT. Translating it yields CASSLKGVYNSPLHF.

A note on this clone: Other DNA sequences in this sample translate to the same CDR3. This chain joins TRBV7-2 and TRBJ2-3; 10 nucleotides line up with TRBD1. The CDR3 has 16 amino acids. V lost 2 bases, J lost 1 base, and 3 bases stayed unmatched. CDR1 is SGHTA and CDR2 is FQGNSA in the germline V gene. The CDR3 reads CASSLRDRGRTDTQYF. The CDR3 bases are TGTGCCAGCAGCTTAAGGGACAGGGGCCGCACAGATACGCAGTATTTT.

The chain is built from TRBV4-3 and TRBJ2-1; 7 bases fit TRBD1. Germline trimming cut 1 base from V and 0 bases from J; bases unmatched to any gene: 6. The CDR3 runs 17 residues. Germline lookup yields CDR1 LGHNA and CDR2 YSLEER. The DNA of the CDR3 is TGCGCCAGCAGCCAAGTGACAGGGACGAGCTCCTACAATGAGCAGTTCTTC. This codes for CASSQVTGTSSYNEQFF.